This T cell receptor (beta chain) was retrieved from a study of blood T cell repertoires in COVID-19. Study overall: Samples came from the United States, Italy and Spain, spanning acute and convalescent COVID-19. PBMCs, B-cell-depleted T cells, or T cells were the source of the cDNA or gDNA that made up the material.

The CDR3 spans 13 residues. V lost 5 bases and J 1 base, leaving 9 bases between the germline ends. CDR1 and CDR2 (germline): SGHVS, FQNEAQ. Produced via immunoSEQ multiplex PCR; TCRdb's table is partial and in-frame only. The data contain fewer than 200,000 clones, around 82% of them singletons. Study members were between about 18 and 100 years old and lived in 24 US regions. In assigning cohorts, the study relied on participant-reported clinical history. The chain uses TRBV7-8 and TRBJ2-7, with D possibly matching TRBD1 (6 bases). Material for sequencing was PBMCs or T cells enriched from blood (not recorded which). This TCR was sampled from a woman between 50 and 59 years old in a cohort exposed to, infected with or recovered from COVID-19 (not recorded which). DNA of the CDR3: TGTGCCAGCAGCGTACAGGGATCCTACGAGCAGTACTTC. As protein: CASSVQGSYEQYF.